This entry lists 16 T cell receptor beta chains sequenced from one sample in a study of blood T cell repertoires in COVID-19. Clones were sequenced by immunoSEQ multiplex PCR, and TCRdb holds only the in-frame ones, with some missing. The profile shows 150,000 to 200,000 clones, 82% of them singletons. The sample consisted of PBMCs or T cells enriched from blood (not recorded which). Receptors originate from a woman in her sixties or seventies with acute COVID-19.

This chain links TRBV12-3 or TRBV12-4 with TRBJ1-1; D remains unclear. The V end was cut by 7 bases, the J end by 7 bases, with 16 bases between. This CDR3 contains 13 residues. The CDR3 DNA reads TGTGCCAGCACCTTCAGAACAGCATTTGAAGCTTTCTTT. Translation: CASTFRTAFEAFF.

Turning to this clone: At one of its ends the junction is not consistent with the germline gene, which may arise from a read error. V is TRBV4-3 and J is TRBJ2-1, with D maybe TRBD1 (6 bases). Germline assignment: CDR1 LGHNA and CDR2 YSLEER. The CDR3 length is 19 residues. The CDR3 DNA reads as TGCGCCAGCAGCCAAGACATCTGGACAGTAGGAACCTCCTTCAATGAGCAGTTCTTC. It yields the protein CASSQDIWTVGTSFNEQFF.

V and J are TRBV5-4 and TRBJ2-1; TRBD2 agrees at 8 bases. V trimming: 3 bases; J trimming: 0 bases; junction bases outside the gene matches: 2. Germline CDR1 SGHNT, CDR2 YYREEE (reference sequence). The CDR3 extends over 15 amino acids. The CDR3 DNA follows: TGTGCCAGCAGCTCCGGGACTAGCTCCTACAATGAGCAGTTCTTC. Amino acid sequence: CASSSGTSSYNEQFF.

V usage is TRBV5-4 and J usage is TRBJ1-1, with 8 bases aligning to TRBD1. Germline CDR1 and CDR2: SGHNT and YYREEE (reference sequence). The trim removed 4 bases at V and 7 bases at J, leaving 6 bases unmatched. The CDR3 runs 13 residues. CDR3 in amino acids: CASSLQGAGEAFF. CDR3 sequence (DNA): TGTGCCAGCAGCCTCCAGGGGGCTGGTGAAGCTTTCTTT.

The chain couples TRBV5-1 to TRBJ2-2, with TRBD1 identical over 10 bases. This CDR3 spans 15 amino acids. J lost 5 bases, V lost 4 bases, and 5 bases had no gene match. Germline CDR1 reads SGHRS; CDR2 reads YFSETQ. The CDR3 nucleotides are TGCGCCAGCAGCATCCGGACAGGGGGAACCGGGGAGCTGTTTTTT. It is translated as CASSIRTGGTGELFF.

This chain connects TRBV2 to TRBJ2-3, with 9 nucleotides matching TRBD2. This CDR3 is 16 amino acids long. V dropped 3 bases and J dropped 3; count of bases not matched to a gene: 7. Germline CDR1 SNHLY, CDR2 FYNNEI. In nucleotides, the CDR3 is TGTGCCAGCAGTGAGGAGGGACTAGCACATACAGATACGCAGTATTTT. Its translation is CASSEEGLAHTDTQYF.

This chain uses TRBV5-8 with TRBJ1-6, with 7 bases matching TRBD1. V trimming: 6 bases; J trimming: 7 bases; junction bases outside the gene matches: 16. The CDR3 length is 17 residues. CDR1 and CDR2 (germline): SGHTS, YDEGEE. The CDR3: CASIRRLGGRGNSPLHF. The DNA of the CDR3 is TGTGCCAGCATAAGGCGCTTGGGGGGCAGGGGGAATTCACCCCTCCACTTT.

This chain links TRBV19 with TRBJ2-5; 8 bases align to TRBD1. Unmatched junction bases numbered 5, after V lost 3 bases and J lost 8 bases. CDR3 size: 13 residues. Germline values: CDR1 LNHDA, CDR2 SQIVND (reference sequence). The CDR3 loop is CASSIQDRATQYF. The DNA for the CDR3 is TGTGCCAGTAGTATCCAGGACAGGGCAACCCAGTACTTC. Variable domain in full (rest from reference TRBV19 and TRBJ2-5): DGGITQSPKYLFRKEGQNVTLSCEQNLNHDAMYWYRQDPGQGLRLIYYSQIVNDFQKGDIAEGYSVSREKKESFPLTVTSAQKNPTAFYLCASSIQDRATQYFGPGTRLLVL.

The chain is built from TRBV18 and TRBJ1-1, with D unclear. CDR1 is KGHSH and CDR2 is LQKENI in the germline V gene. V lost 3 bases and J 3 bases, leaving 2 bases between the germline ends. CDR3 length equals 11 residues. The CDR3 sequence: CASSPDTEAFF. CDR3 coding DNA: TGTGCCAGCTCACCCGACACTGAAGCTTTCTTT. Complete variable domain (other parts from reference TRBV18 and TRBJ1-1): NAGVMQNPRHLVRRRGQEARLRCSPMKGHSHVYWYRQLPEEGLKFMVYLQKENIIDESGMPKERFSAEFPKEGPSILRIQQVVRGDSAAYFCASSPDTEAFFGQGTRLTVV.

This chain uses TRBV6-2 or TRBV6-3 with TRBJ2-1; a possible D gene is TRBD2 (5 bases). Trimming took 5 bases from V and 6 from J, leaving 17 bases between them. CDR1 is MNHEY and CDR2 is SVGEGT in the germline V gene. This CDR3 region has 15 residues. The CDR3 loop reads CASSAGLRSGNEQFF. The CDR3 DNA sequence: TGTGCCAGCAGTGCCGGACTCCGATCCGGCAATGAGCAGTTCTTC.

The rearrangement uses TRBV19 and TRBJ2-5; tentatively, D is TRBD1 (6 bases). In germline, CDR1 is LNHDA, CDR2 SQIVND (reference sequence). V was cut by 10 bases and J by 4 bases, with 10 bases left in between. The CDR3 runs to 11 residues. The CDR3 loop is CANRVGETQYF. CDR3 nucleotide sequence: TGTGCCAACAGGGTGGGAGAGACCCAGTACTTC.

This chain links TRBV12-2 with TRBJ1-1. TRBV12-2 is recorded as a pseudogene. This CDR3 contains 13 residues. The CDR3 sequence is CASRPTPNTEAFF. The CDR3 DNA sequence: TGTGCAAGTCGCCCGACTCCAAACACTGAAGCTTTCTTT.

The chain's CDR3 is CASSLPTGSGYTF. CDR3 nucleotides: TGTGCCAGCAGTTTACCCACCGGGAGCGGCTACACCTTC. The V and J genes are TRBV27 and TRBJ1-2; D gene unclear. Trimming took 2 bases from V and 8 from J, leaving 12 bases between them. Germline CDR1 and CDR2: MNHEY and SMNVEV (reference sequence). CDR3 length equals 13 residues.

The rearrangement joins TRBV3-1 (or the pseudogene TRBV3-2) to TRBJ1-2; D is ambiguous. The CDR3 has 13 residues. CDR1 is LGHDT and CDR2 is YNNKEL in the germline V gene (reference sequence). Trimming took off 0 bases at V and 8 bases at J, with 10 bases between the two ends. This chain's CDR3 is CASSQDIAGGYTF. The CDR3, as DNA: TGTGCCAGCAGCCAAGATATTGCGGGGGGCTACACCTTC.

The genes are TRBV19 and TRBJ1-2; 12 nucleotides align to TRBD1. CDR3 length: 14 residues. The J segment lost 8 bases and the V segment lost 5 bases, leaving 6 bases of the junction unmatched. From germline, CDR1 is LNHDA and CDR2 SQIVND (reference sequence). CDR3 in DNA: TGTGCCAGTAGTCTGGGACAGGGGGCGGAAGGCTACACCTTC. It codes for CASSLGQGAEGYTF.

The chain combines TRBV18 with TRBJ1-5; D perhaps matches TRBD1 (6 bases). This CDR3 region has 12 residues. With 6 bases removed from V and 11 bases from J, the gap between germline ends came to 14 bases. Germline CDR1 and CDR2: KGHSH and LQKENI. The DNA of the CDR3 is TGTGCCAGCTCTGTCGCTCAGGGGTCCCAGCATTTT. Translated: CASSVAQGSQHF.